This TCR beta chain is drawn from a study of shared clonotypes between healthy human individuals. Findings and caveats of the study: When naive CD4 clonotypes were compared across a handful of donors, about 4.9% were shared. It was the non-shared clonotypes that had lower generation probabilities than clonotypes shared by all four donors. It was only blood that was sampled, and tissue repertoires likely differ.

Everyone who donated was a Caucasian adult who lived in Nashville, Tennessee. Profiled with immunoSEQ multiplex PCR; TCRdb holds only in-frame clones, not every one. This sample has 550,000 to 850,000 clones, with 72% found just once. On this clone itself: Its antigen is currently unknown.

CDR1 and CDR2 from the germline V gene are SNHLY and FYNNEI. This CDR3 is 12 amino acids long. V lost 6 bases and J 8 bases, leaving 10 bases between the germline ends. This clonotype originated in a woman in her twenties or thirties in good health. Sequencing used memory CD4+ T cells sorted from blood. Subset: CD45RA-negative fraction. The chain is built from TRBV2 and TRBJ1-4; D remains ambiguous. The CDR3 protein is CASRSNGEKLFF. As DNA, the CDR3 is TGTGCCAGCAGAAGTAATGGAGAAAAACTGTTTTTT.